This record looks at one T cell receptor (beta chain) sequence and its context. The data were obtained in a study of blood T cell repertoires in COVID-19. At the level of the study: Sources were T cells, B-cell-depleted T cells, or PBMCs; the material itself was cDNA or gDNA.

Authors' data handling: Estimated nucleated cell counts came from reference gene primer amplification. Assay used: immunoSEQ multiplex PCR; TCRdb lists only in-frame clones, some missing. V and J calls and clone size follow that table, whereas D and trimming were derived from the DNA. There are about 74,000 clones in the sample; 88% occur only once, and approximately 3% lies in the top ten. CDR3 length equals 15 residues. From germline, CDR1 is MDHEN and CDR2 SYDVKM. V lost 5 bases to trimming and J lost 4 bases; unmatched junction nucleotides: 5. This TCR was recovered from a man between 70 and 80 years old with active or convalescent COVID-19. Sequenced input: peripheral blood. The chain links TRBV28 to TRBJ1-6, with 7 bases that match TRBD1. The CDR3 loop is CASSETQGYNSPLHF. Written as DNA, the CDR3 is TGTGCCAGCAGTGAAACACAGGGGTATAATTCACCCCTCCACTTT.